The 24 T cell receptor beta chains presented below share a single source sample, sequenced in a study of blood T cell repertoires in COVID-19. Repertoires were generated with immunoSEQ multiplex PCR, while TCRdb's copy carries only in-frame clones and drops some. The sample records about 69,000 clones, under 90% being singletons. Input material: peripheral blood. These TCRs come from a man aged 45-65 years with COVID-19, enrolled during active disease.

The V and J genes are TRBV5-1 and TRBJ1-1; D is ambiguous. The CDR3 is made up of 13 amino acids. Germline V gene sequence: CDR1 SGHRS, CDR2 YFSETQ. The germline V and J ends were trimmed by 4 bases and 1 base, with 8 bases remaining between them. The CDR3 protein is CASSPTSNTEAFF. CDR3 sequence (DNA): TGCGCCAGCAGCCCGACATCGAACACTGAAGCTTTCTTT. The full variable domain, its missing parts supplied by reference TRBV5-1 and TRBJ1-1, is KAGVTQTPRYLIKTRGQQVTLSCSPISGHRSVSWYQQTPGQGLQFLFEYFSETQRNKGNFPGRFSGRQFSNSRSEMNVSTLELGDSALYLCASSPTSNTEAFFGQGTRLTVV.

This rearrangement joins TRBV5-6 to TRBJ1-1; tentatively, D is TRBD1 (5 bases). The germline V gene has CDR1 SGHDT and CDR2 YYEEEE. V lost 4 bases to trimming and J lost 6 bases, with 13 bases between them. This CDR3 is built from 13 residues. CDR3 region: CASSRVGGAEAFF. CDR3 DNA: TGTGCCAGCAGCCGCGTGGGAGGGGCTGAAGCTTTCTTT. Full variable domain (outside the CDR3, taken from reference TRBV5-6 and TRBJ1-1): DAGVTQSPTHLIKTRGQQVTLRCSPKSGHDTVSWYQQALGQGPQFIFQYYEEEERQRGNFPDRFSGHQFPNYSSELNVNALLLGDSALYLCASSRVGGAEAFFGQGTRLTVV.

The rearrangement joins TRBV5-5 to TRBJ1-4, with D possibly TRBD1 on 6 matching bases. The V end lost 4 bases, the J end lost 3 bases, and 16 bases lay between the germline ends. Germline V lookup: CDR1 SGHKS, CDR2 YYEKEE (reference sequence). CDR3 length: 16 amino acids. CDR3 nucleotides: TGTGCCAGCAGCCGGGGAGTACAGGGCTCTAATGAAAAACTGTTTTTT. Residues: CASSRGVQGSNEKLFF.

CDR3 nucleotides: TGTGCCAGCAGTGTGGGGCTCTCTGGAAACACCATATATTTT. This encodes CASSVGLSGNTIYF. The V call is TRBV9, the J call TRBJ1-3; D is perhaps TRBD1 (5 bases). This CDR3 has 14 residues. CDR1 SGDLS and CDR2 YYNGEE come from the germline V gene. V lost 5 bases and J lost 0, with 9 bases in between.

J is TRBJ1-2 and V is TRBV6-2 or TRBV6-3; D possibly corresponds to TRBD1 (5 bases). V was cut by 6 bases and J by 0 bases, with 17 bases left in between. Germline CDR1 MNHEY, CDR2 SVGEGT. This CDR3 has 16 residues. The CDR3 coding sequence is TGTGCCAGCAGCCCTAAAAGAACAGGTCCTAACTATGGCTACACCTTC. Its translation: CASSPKRTGPNYGYTF.

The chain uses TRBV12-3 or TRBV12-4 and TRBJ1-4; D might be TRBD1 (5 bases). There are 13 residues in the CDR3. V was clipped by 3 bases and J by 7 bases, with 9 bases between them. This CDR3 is CASSFFRGEKLFF. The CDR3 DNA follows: TGTGCCAGCAGTTTTTTTAGGGGTGAAAAACTGTTTTTT.

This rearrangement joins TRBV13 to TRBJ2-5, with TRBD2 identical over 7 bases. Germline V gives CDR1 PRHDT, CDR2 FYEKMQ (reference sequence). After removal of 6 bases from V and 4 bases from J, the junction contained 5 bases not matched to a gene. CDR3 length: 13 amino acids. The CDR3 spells CASSLLAVETQYF. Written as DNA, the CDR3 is TGTGCCAGCAGTCTCCTAGCGGTAGAGACCCAGTACTTC.

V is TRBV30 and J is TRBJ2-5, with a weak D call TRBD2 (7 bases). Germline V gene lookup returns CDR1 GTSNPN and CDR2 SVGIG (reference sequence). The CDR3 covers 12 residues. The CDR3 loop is CSLGQRGETQYF. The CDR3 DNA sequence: TGTTCTCTCGGACAGCGGGGAGAGACCCAGTACTTC.

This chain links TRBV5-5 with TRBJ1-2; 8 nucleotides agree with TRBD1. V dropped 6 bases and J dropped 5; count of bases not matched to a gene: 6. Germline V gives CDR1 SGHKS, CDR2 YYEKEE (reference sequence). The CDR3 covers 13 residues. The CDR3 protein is CASKGQEIYGYTF. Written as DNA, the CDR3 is TGTGCCAGCAAGGGACAGGAGATTTATGGCTACACCTTC.

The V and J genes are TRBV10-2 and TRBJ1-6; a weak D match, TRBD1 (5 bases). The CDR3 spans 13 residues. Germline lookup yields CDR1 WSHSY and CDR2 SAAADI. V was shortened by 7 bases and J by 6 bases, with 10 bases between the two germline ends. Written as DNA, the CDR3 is TGCGCCAGCACGGGGGAAACTAATTCACCCCTCCACTTT. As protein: CASTGETNSPLHF.

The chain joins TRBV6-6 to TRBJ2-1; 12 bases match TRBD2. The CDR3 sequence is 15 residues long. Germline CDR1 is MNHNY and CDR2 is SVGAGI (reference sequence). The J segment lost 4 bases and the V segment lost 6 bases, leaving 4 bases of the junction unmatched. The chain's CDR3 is CASSRGLAGYNEQFF. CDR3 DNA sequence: TGTGCCAGCAGCCGTGGACTAGCGGGGTACAATGAGCAGTTCTTC.

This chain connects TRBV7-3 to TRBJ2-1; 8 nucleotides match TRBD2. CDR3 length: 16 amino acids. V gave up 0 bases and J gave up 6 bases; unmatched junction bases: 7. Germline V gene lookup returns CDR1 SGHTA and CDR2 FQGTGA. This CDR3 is CASSLTGTSHLNEQFF. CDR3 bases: TGTGCCAGCAGCTTAACCGGGACTAGTCACCTCAATGAGCAGTTCTTC.

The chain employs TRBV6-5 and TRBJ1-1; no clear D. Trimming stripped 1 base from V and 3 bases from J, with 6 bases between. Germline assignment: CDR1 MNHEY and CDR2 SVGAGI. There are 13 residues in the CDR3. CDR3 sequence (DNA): TGTGCCAGCAGTTACTTCCGGGACACTGAAGCTTTCTTT. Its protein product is CASSYFRDTEAFF.

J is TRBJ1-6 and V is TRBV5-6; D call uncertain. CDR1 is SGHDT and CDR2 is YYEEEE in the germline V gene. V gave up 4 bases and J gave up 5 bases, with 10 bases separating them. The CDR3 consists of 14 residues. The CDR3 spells CASSLEGNNSPLHF. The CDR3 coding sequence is TGTGCCAGCAGCCTTGAGGGAAATAATTCACCCCTCCACTTT.

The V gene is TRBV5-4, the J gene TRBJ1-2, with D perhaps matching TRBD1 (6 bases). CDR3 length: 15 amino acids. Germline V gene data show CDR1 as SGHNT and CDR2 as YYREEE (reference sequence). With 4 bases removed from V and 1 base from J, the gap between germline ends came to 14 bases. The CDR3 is CASSPGQFDNYGYTF. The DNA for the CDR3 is TGTGCCAGCAGCCCTGGACAGTTCGATAACTATGGCTACACCTTC.

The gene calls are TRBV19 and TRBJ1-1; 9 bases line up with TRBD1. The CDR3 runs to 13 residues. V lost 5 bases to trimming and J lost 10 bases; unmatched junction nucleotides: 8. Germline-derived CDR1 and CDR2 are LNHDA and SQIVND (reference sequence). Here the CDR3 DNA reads TGTGCCAGTAGTGTGGGACAGGGAGGTGGAGCTTTCTTT. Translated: CASSVGQGGGAFF.

CDR3: CASSPSGGEQFF. The CDR3, as DNA: TGTGCCAGCAGCCCAAGCGGTGGTGAGCAGTTCTTC. The chain uses TRBV11-3 and TRBJ2-1; a weak D match, TRBD2 (5 bases). V lost 5 bases and J 9 bases, leaving 11 bases between the germline ends. Germline CDR1 SGHNT, CDR2 YENEEA. This CDR3 comprises 12 residues. The whole variable domain, filled in from reference TRBV11-3 and TRBJ2-1, reads EAGVVQSPRYKIIEKKQPVAFWCNPISGHNTLYWYLQNLGQGPELLIRYENEEAVDDSQLPKDRFSAERLKGVDSTLKIQPAELGDSAVYLCASSPSGGEQFFGPGTRLTVL.

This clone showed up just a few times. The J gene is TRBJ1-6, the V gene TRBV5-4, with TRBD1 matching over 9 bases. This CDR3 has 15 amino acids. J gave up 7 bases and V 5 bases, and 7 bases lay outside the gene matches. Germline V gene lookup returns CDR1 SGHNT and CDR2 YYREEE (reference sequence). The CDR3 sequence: CASSPGTGRNSPLHF. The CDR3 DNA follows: TGTGCCAGCAGTCCCGGGACAGGGAGAAATTCACCCCTCCACTTT.

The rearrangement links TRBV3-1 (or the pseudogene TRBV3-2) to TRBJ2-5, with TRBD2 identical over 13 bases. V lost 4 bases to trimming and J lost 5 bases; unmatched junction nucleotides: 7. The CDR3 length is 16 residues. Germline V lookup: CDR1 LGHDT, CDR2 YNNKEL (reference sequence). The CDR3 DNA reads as TGTGCCAGCAGCCGAAGTGAACTAGCGGGGGGGGAGACCCAGTACTTC. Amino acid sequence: CASSRSELAGGETQYF.

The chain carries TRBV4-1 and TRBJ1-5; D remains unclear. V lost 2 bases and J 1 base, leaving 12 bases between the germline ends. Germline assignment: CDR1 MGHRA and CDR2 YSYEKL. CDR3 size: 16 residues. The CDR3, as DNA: TGCGCCAGCAGCCAAAGACAAATTTTAAGCAATCAGCCCCAGCATTTT. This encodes CASSQRQILSNQPQHF.

CDR3 bases: TGTGCCAGCAGTGTGGATAGCGGGGGGTTAGAGACCCAGTACTTC. It translates to CASSVDSGGLETQYF. V usage is TRBV2 and J usage is TRBJ2-5; 10 bases match TRBD2. In germline, CDR1 is SNHLY, CDR2 FYNNEI. The CDR3 extends over 15 amino acids. V lost 4 bases and J lost 4; bases outside the gene matches: 6.

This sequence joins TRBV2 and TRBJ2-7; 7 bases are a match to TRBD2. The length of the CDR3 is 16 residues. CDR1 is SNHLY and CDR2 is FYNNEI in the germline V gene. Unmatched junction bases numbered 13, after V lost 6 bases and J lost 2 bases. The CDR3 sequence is CASSVKAGRSPYEQYF. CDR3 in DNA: TGTGCCAGCAGCGTAAAAGCGGGACGCAGCCCCTACGAGCAGTACTTC.

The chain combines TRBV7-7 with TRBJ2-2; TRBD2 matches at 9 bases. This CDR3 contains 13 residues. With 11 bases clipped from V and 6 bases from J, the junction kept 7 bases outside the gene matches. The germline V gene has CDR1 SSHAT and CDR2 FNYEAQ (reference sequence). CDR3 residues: CAGGGADAGELFF. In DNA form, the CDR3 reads TGTGCCGGCGGGGGGGCCGATGCCGGGGAGCTGTTTTTT.

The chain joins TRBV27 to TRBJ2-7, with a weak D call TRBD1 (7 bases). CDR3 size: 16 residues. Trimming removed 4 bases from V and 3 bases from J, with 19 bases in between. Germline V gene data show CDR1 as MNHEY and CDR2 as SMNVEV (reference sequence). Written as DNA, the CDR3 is TGTGCCAGCAGTTCACACGACAGGGACTCGTACTACGAGCAGTACTTC. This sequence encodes CASSSHDRDSYYEQYF.